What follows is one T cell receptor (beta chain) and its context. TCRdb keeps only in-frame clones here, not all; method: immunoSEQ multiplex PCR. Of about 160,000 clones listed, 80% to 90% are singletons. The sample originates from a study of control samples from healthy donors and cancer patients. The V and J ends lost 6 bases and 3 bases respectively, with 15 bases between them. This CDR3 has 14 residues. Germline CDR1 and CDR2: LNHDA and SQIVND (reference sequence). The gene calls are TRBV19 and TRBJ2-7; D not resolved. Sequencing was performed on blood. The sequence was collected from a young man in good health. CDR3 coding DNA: TGTGCCAGTAGGTCCGGACGTCTCGACTACGAGCAGTACTTC. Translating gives CASRSGRLDYEQYF.